These 28 T cell receptor beta chains were all obtained from the same sample, sequenced in a study of control samples from healthy donors and cancer patients. TCRdb keeps only in-frame clones here, not all; method: immunoSEQ multiplex PCR. The sample lists under 110,000 clones, roughly 91% seen once, with 7.8% in the top ten. Sequenced: blood. The source is a man aged 25-45 years in good health.

This clone was counted a single time. The chain combines TRBV14 with TRBJ1-2; no firm D call. V was shortened by 4 bases and J by 5 bases, with 11 bases between the two germline ends. Germline V CDR1 and CDR2: SGHDN, FVKESK. The CDR3 is 13 residues long. For the CDR3, the DNA is TGTGCCAGCAGCCCTTTGACTTTATATGGCTACACCTTC. It specifies CASSPLTLYGYTF.

This clone was counted a single time. The rearrangement joins TRBV7-9 to TRBJ2-3, with no clear D. CDR1 is SEHNR and CDR2 is FQNEAQ in the germline V gene (reference sequence). Trimming removed 4 bases at V and 7 bases at J, with 12 bases between. The CDR3 has 13 amino acids. Written as DNA, the CDR3 is TGTGCCAGCAGCTCTGGACCGGCCTATACGCAGTATTTT. Its protein is CASSSGPAYTQYF.

V usage is TRBV5-4 and J usage is TRBJ2-2; 10 nucleotides align to TRBD1. Germline assignment: CDR1 SGHNT and CDR2 YYREEE (reference sequence). This CDR3 has 16 amino acids. The V segment lost 3 bases and the J segment 2 bases; nucleotides outside the gene matches: 4. CDR3 nucleotides: TGTGCCAGCAGCTCCCGACAGGGGGCAAACACCGGGGAGCTGTTTTTT. The encoded protein is CASSSRQGANTGELFF.

V gene TRBV28 combines with J gene TRBJ1-5; 9 bases match TRBD1. V lost 1 base and J lost 6; bases outside the gene matches: 10. Germline V CDR1 and CDR2: MDHEN, SYDVKM. The CDR3 totals 17 residues. The CDR3 coding sequence is TGTGCCAGCAGTTTATTTCGGACAGGGGAGCGCGGTCAGCCCCAGCATTTT. Translation gives CASSLFRTGERGQPQHF.

The V call is TRBV25-1, the J call TRBJ1-2, with 7 bases that match TRBD1. The germline gives CDR1 MGHDK, CDR2 SYGVNS. The junction had 10 bases not matched to a gene; V was cut back by 5 bases and J by 4 bases. The length of the CDR3 is 15 residues. CDR3 sequence: CASSSARGVPYGYTF. The CDR3, as DNA: TGTGCCAGCAGTTCGGCCAGGGGGGTCCCCTATGGCTACACCTTC.

This chain uses TRBV7-2 with TRBJ2-1, with D possibly called TRBD1 or TRBD2 (5 bases each). CDR1 is SGHTA, CDR2 FQGNSA, per germline. CDR3 length equals 13 residues. V gave up 5 bases and J gave up 5 bases, with 10 bases separating them. The CDR3 spells CASSRRTNNEQFF. The CDR3 region has the DNA TGTGCCAGCAGCCGGAGGACAAACAATGAGCAGTTCTTC.

CDR3 DNA: TGTGCCAGTAGCCGCCTCCCCAAGGGATCTGCCGGGGAGCTGTTTTTT. Protein: CASSRLPKGSAGELFF. This rearrangement joins TRBV19 to TRBJ2-2; D ambiguous. Per the germline V gene, CDR1 is LNHDA and CDR2 is SQIVND (reference sequence). This CDR3 spans 16 amino acids. The ends were cut back, 6 bases at V and 6 bases at J, with 20 bases in the middle. Filled out from reference TRBV19 and TRBJ2-2, the complete variable domain reads DGGITQSPKYLFRKEGQNVTLSCEQNLNHDAMYWYRQDPGQGLRLIYYSQIVNDFQKGDIAEGYSVSREKKESFPLTVTSAQKNPTAFYLCASSRLPKGSAGELFFGEGSRLTVL.

The V gene is TRBV6-2 or TRBV6-3, the J gene TRBJ2-7; possible D gene TRBD2, 7 bases. V gave up 6 bases and J gave up 1 base, with 13 bases separating them. There are 14 residues in the CDR3. Germline assignment: CDR1 MNHEY and CDR2 SVGEGT. This CDR3 is CASSTGGQSYEQYV. CDR3 in DNA: TGTGCCAGCAGCACGGGGGGCCAATCCTACGAGCAGTACGTC.

This clone was seen at least ten times. The gene calls are TRBV4-2 and TRBJ1-2; no reliable D call. The length of the CDR3 is 13 residues. Trimming stripped 0 bases from V and 8 bases from J, with 10 bases between. Germline V lookup: CDR1 LGHNA, CDR2 YNFKEQ. DNA for the CDR3: TGTGCCAGCAGCCAAGATGATGACTGGGGCTACACCTTC. This sequence encodes CASSQDDDWGYTF.

The chain joins TRBV6-4 to TRBJ1-2; 8 bases match TRBD1. Germline-derived CDR1 and CDR2 are MRHNA and SNTAGT. The CDR3 spans 13 residues. Germline trimming cut 6 bases from V and 8 bases from J; bases unmatched to any gene: 8. CDR3 nucleotides: TGTGCCAGCAGCTTGGACAGGGTTTCGGGCTACACCTTC. It translates to CASSLDRVSGYTF.

This sequence joins TRBV5-5 and TRBJ2-5; the match to TRBD2 covers 7 bases. V shed 5 bases, J shed 5 bases, and the junction held 9 bases outside the gene matches. The CDR3 totals 14 residues. Per the germline V gene, CDR1 is SGHKS and CDR2 is YYEKEE (reference sequence). Written as DNA, the CDR3 is TGTGCCAGCAGGGCGGTCGGGGGGAAGGAGACCCAGTACTTC. This gives the protein CASRAVGGKETQYF.

The genes are TRBV4-2 and TRBJ1-6, with D perhaps matching TRBD1 (6 bases). Trimming left V 4 bases short and J 7 bases short, with 11 bases between. This CDR3 is 14 amino acids long. The germline CDR1 and CDR2 sequences are LGHNA and YNFKEQ. As DNA, the CDR3 is TGTGCCAGCAGCCCTACAACAGGGAATTCACCCCTCCACTTT. Translating gives CASSPTTGNSPLHF.

The V gene is TRBV14, the J gene TRBJ1-5; D gene uncertain. The V and J ends lost 5 bases and 4 bases respectively, with 12 bases between them. Germline V gives CDR1 SGHDN, CDR2 FVKESK. The CDR3 is 14 residues long. CDR3 region: CASSYTGRNQPQHF. CDR3 in DNA: TGTGCCAGCAGCTATACTGGGCGAAATCAGCCCCAGCATTTT.

J is TRBJ2-6 and V is TRBV2; tentatively, D is TRBD1 (5 bases). With 6 bases removed from V and 0 bases from J, the gap between germline ends came to 12 bases. There are 16 residues in the CDR3. Per the germline V gene, CDR1 is SNHLY and CDR2 is FYNNEI. DNA for the CDR3: TGTGCCAGCAGAGAGTTCCAGGGCTCTGGGGCCAACGTCCTGACTTTC. Its protein is CASREFQGSGANVLTF.

The genes are TRBV7-6 and TRBJ2-5, with TRBD2 matching over 13 bases. The germline V gene encodes CDR1 SGHVS and CDR2 FNYEAQ. The CDR3 is 19 residues long. V was clipped by 3 bases and J by 5 bases; unmatched bases: 15. The CDR3 here is CASSLTPPTSGRASETQYF. As DNA, the CDR3 is TGTGCCAGCAGCTTGACACCTCCTACTAGCGGGAGGGCCTCGGAGACCCAGTACTTC.

This clone has a single count. The V gene is TRBV18, the J gene TRBJ2-1; 10 nucleotides agree with TRBD2. V shed 4 bases, J shed 7 bases, and the junction held 13 bases outside the gene matches. Germline V lookup: CDR1 KGHSH, CDR2 LQKENI. The CDR3 is 17 residues long. CDR3 nucleotide sequence: TGTGCCAGCTCACGATCATCACCTAGCGGGAGTTTTAATGAGCAGTTCTTC. This codes for CASSRSSPSGSFNEQFF.

The chain employs TRBV19 and TRBJ1-2; D is undetermined. The V and J ends lost 6 bases and 0 bases respectively, with 8 bases between them. The CDR3 is made up of 13 amino acids. Per germline, CDR1 LNHDA and CDR2 SQIVND (reference sequence). CDR3 bases: TGTGCCAGTAGATCTTCGGCTAACTATGGCTACACCTTC. Translated: CASRSSANYGYTF.

The chain has TRBV7-3 and TRBJ2-3, with 9 positions matching TRBD2. The junction had 7 bases not matched to a gene; V was cut back by 7 bases and J by 5 bases. CDR3 length: 14 residues. Germline CDR1 and CDR2: SGHTA and FQGTGA. CDR3 in DNA: TGTGCCAGCACCAGCGGGGGGCCCGTAGATACGCAGTATTTT. It yields the protein CASTSGGPVDTQYF.

The chain recombines TRBV5-6 with TRBJ2-2, with a weak D call TRBD2 (6 bases). The CDR3 totals 17 residues. Germline lookup yields CDR1 SGHDT and CDR2 YYEEEE. Trimming took off 5 bases at V and 3 bases at J, with 20 bases between the two ends. The CDR3 DNA sequence: TGTGCCAGCAGTCTACAGAGCGGGCACAAGTACACCGGGGAGCTGTTTTTT. This sequence encodes CASSLQSGHKYTGELFF. The full variable domain, completed using reference TRBV5-6 and TRBJ2-2, is DAGVTQSPTHLIKTRGQQVTLRCSPKSGHDTVSWYQQALGQGPQFIFQYYEEEERQRGNFPDRFSGHQFPNYSSELNVNALLLGDSALYLCASSLQSGHKYTGELFFGEGSRLTVL.

V gene TRBV30 combines with J gene TRBJ2-7, with D unresolved. The CDR3 has 13 residues. V gave up 0 bases and J gave up 4 bases, with 10 bases separating them. CDR1 and CDR2 from the germline V gene are GTSNPN and SVGIG (reference sequence). CDR3 coding DNA: TGTGCCTGGAGTGTAACCAGCTATTACGAGCAGTACTTC. Translated: CAWSVTSYYEQYF.

J is TRBJ1-2 and V is TRBV27, with D tentatively TRBD1 (5 bases). The CDR3 consists of 14 residues. V lost 4 bases to trimming and J lost 4 bases, with 13 bases between them. Germline CDR1 MNHEY, CDR2 SMNVEV (reference sequence). CDR3 coding DNA: TGTGCCAGCAGTTCGGGACCGTTCCCCTATGGCTACACCTTC. It codes for CASSSGPFPYGYTF.

The rearrangement uses TRBV5-6 and TRBJ2-1; D unresolved. The V and J ends lost 2 bases and 9 bases respectively, with 6 bases between them. This CDR3 has 11 amino acids. CDR1 is SGHDT and CDR2 is YYEEEE in the germline V gene. The CDR3 loop reads CASSFDAEQFF. The CDR3 coding sequence is TGTGCCAGCAGCTTCGACGCTGAGCAGTTCTTC.

J is TRBJ1-6 and V is TRBV4-3; D ambiguous. CDR1 is LGHNA, CDR2 YSLEER, per germline. The germline V and J ends were trimmed by 0 bases and 8 bases, with 8 bases remaining between them. The CDR3 extends over 14 amino acids. The CDR3 loop reads CASSQDFSHSPLHF. The CDR3 nucleotides are TGCGCCAGCAGCCAAGACTTTAGCCATTCACCCCTCCACTTT.

The J gene is TRBJ2-1, the V gene TRBV5-1; a possible D gene is TRBD2 (5 bases). V lost 4 bases to trimming and J lost 4 bases, with 9 bases between them. The CDR3 is 13 residues long. Germline V lookup: CDR1 SGHRS, CDR2 YFSETQ. The CDR3 DNA reads TGCGCCAGCAGCCCCGGGGTTTACAATGAGCAGTTCTTC. Translation: CASSPGVYNEQFF.

This clone occurred a few times. The genes are TRBV7-9 and TRBJ2-7; D is unresolved. The CDR3 has 12 amino acids. The V and J ends lost 2 bases and 4 bases respectively, with 6 bases between them. Germline-derived CDR1 and CDR2 are SEHNR and FQNEAQ (reference sequence). The CDR3 loop reads CASSLYSYEQYV. The CDR3 DNA reads TGTGCCAGCAGCTTATACTCATACGAGCAGTACGTC.

The V call is TRBV5-1, the J call TRBJ1-1; TRBD1 matches at 10 bases. The germline gives CDR1 SGHRS, CDR2 YFSETQ. The CDR3 has 17 residues. V shed 4 bases and J 3 bases; nucleotides not matched to a gene: 12. CDR3 in amino acids: CASSTIGTGVGDTEAFF. In DNA form, the CDR3 reads TGCGCCAGCAGCACAATAGGGACAGGGGTCGGGGACACTGAAGCTTTCTTT.

The chain uses TRBV15 and TRBJ1-2; 7 bases match TRBD1. Germline-derived CDR1 and CDR2 are LNHNV and YYDKDF (reference sequence). The CDR3 contains 16 residues. After removal of 1 base from V and 2 bases from J, the junction contained 7 bases not matched to a gene. In DNA form, the CDR3 reads TGTGCCACCAGCAGAGCCGGGACAGCCGCCAACTATGGCTACACCTTC. Amino acid sequence: CATSRAGTAANYGYTF.

This rearrangement joins TRBV3-1 (or the pseudogene TRBV3-2) to TRBJ2-1; D ambiguous. CDR3 length: 11 amino acids. Per the germline V gene, CDR1 is LGHDT and CDR2 is YNNKEL (reference sequence). The V and J ends lost 1 base and 9 bases respectively, with 4 bases between them. The CDR3 region has the DNA TGTGCCAGCAGCCAAGGGGGTGAGCAGTTCTTC. Protein sequence: CASSQGGEQFF.